A single sample is the source of the 24 T cell receptor beta chains below, sequenced in a study of T cell responses to AZD1222 COVID-19 vaccine. Clones were sequenced by immunoSEQ multiplex PCR, and TCRdb holds only the in-frame ones, with some missing. The profile shows under 150,000 clones, roughly 90% of them singletons. The sequences come from peripheral blood, collected 28 days after the second AZD1222 dose. Every receptor here comes from an adult who received the AZD1222 COVID-19 vaccine.

V is TRBV28 and J is TRBJ2-7; the match to TRBD1 covers 7 bases. The CDR3 runs to 14 residues. The germline gives CDR1 MDHEN, CDR2 SYDVKM. The junction had 7 bases not matched to a gene; V was cut back by 5 bases and J by 3 bases. This CDR3 is CASSLWDRDYEQYF. The CDR3 DNA follows: TGTGCCAGCAGTCTTTGGGACAGAGACTACGAGCAGTACTTC. Combining the CDR3 with reference TRBV28 and TRBJ2-7 gives the whole variable domain DVKVTQSSRYLVKRTGEKVFLECVQDMDHENMFWYRQDPGLGLRLIYFSYDVKMKEKGDIPEGYSVSREKKERFSLILESASTNQTSMYLCASSLWDRDYEQYFGPGTRLTVT.

The rearrangement joins TRBV24-1 to TRBJ1-2; D not certain. Trimming cost V 3 bases and J 0 bases, with 10 bases left between them. This CDR3 has 15 amino acids. The germline V gene encodes CDR1 KGHDR and CDR2 SFDVKD. CDR3 sequence reads: CATSDPGRANYGYTF. The CDR3 nucleotides are TGTGCCACCAGTGATCCTGGACGAGCTAACTATGGCTACACCTTC.

Written as DNA, the CDR3 is TGTGCCAGCAGCGCGGGGAGCTCCTATAATTCACCCCTCCACTTT. It yields the protein CASSAGSSYNSPLHF. The chain links TRBV2 to TRBJ1-6; the D is unclear. Trimming removed 6 bases from V and 0 bases from J, with 9 bases in between. The CDR3 runs 15 residues. Germline CDR1 SNHLY, CDR2 FYNNEI. Full variable domain (missing parts from reference TRBV2 and TRBJ1-6): EPEVTQTPSHQVTQMGQEVILRCVPISNHLYFYWYRQILGQKVEFLVSFYNNEISEKSEIFDDQFSVERPDGSNFTLKIRSTKLEDSAMYFCASSAGSSYNSPLHFGNGTRLTVT.

The chain employs TRBV9 and TRBJ1-4; a possible D gene is TRBD1 (6 bases). Germline lookup yields CDR1 SGDLS and CDR2 YYNGEE. The CDR3 runs 14 residues. Trimming shortened V by 3 bases and J by 8 bases, and 14 bases separated the two germline ends. The CDR3 loop is CASSAGVQGEKLFF. As DNA, the CDR3 is TGTGCCAGCAGCGCCGGAGTCCAGGGGGAAAAACTGTTTTTT.

The chain links TRBV30 to TRBJ1-5; D might be TRBD1 (5 bases). In germline, CDR1 is GTSNPN, CDR2 SVGIG (reference sequence). The CDR3 is made up of 13 amino acids. Trimming left V 2 bases short and J 7 bases short, with 12 bases between. The CDR3 sequence is CAWSLGPGQPQHF. Written as DNA, the CDR3 is TGTGCCTGGAGTCTGGGTCCAGGGCAGCCCCAGCATTTT.

The chain recombines TRBV12-3 or TRBV12-4 with TRBJ2-2; D is ambiguous. V lost 6 bases, J lost 6 bases, and 11 bases lay in between. The CDR3 runs 13 residues. CDR3 DNA: TGTGCCAGCAGCCTTGGAGCTTCCGGGGAGCTGTTTTTT. As protein: CASSLGASGELFF.

CDR3 residues: CASRLGALSETNEKLFF. DNA for the CDR3: TGCGCCAGCAGGTTAGGGGCGTTATCCGAAACCAATGAAAAACTGTTTTTT. The genes are TRBV5-1 and TRBJ1-4; perhaps TRBD1 as D (5 bases). Trimming removed 5 bases from V and 5 bases from J, with 22 bases in between. The CDR3 loop spans 17 amino acids. Germline CDR1 is SGHRS and CDR2 is YFSETQ.

J is TRBJ1-3 and V is TRBV5-1; tentative D call: TRBD1 (6 bases). V lost 0 bases and J 11 bases, leaving 12 bases between the germline ends. The CDR3 has 13 amino acids. Germline CDR1 reads SGHRS; CDR2 reads YFSETQ. CDR3 sequence: CASSLDQGSAIYF. The CDR3 DNA reads as TGCGCCAGCAGCTTGGACCAGGGGAGCGCCATATATTTT.

The chain carries TRBV9 and TRBJ2-1, with a tentative D call TRBD2 (7 bases). Trimming removed 4 bases at V and 9 bases at J, with 17 bases between. The CDR3 runs 14 residues. Germline values: CDR1 SGDLS, CDR2 YYNGEE. The CDR3 DNA reads TGTGCCAGCAGCCCCACCTCGGGGGGCGGTGAGCAGTTCTTC. Residues: CASSPTSGGGEQFF.

The chain combines TRBV2 with TRBJ1-5; unclear D gene. CDR1 and CDR2 (germline): SNHLY, FYNNEI. V was shortened by 1 base and J by 0 bases, with 7 bases between the two germline ends. This CDR3 region has 15 residues. The CDR3: CASSEDVYSNQPQHF. As DNA, the CDR3 is TGTGCCAGCAGTGAAGACGTATATAGCAATCAGCCCCAGCATTTT.

The sample holds a few counts of this clone. V is TRBV2 and J is TRBJ1-3; D perhaps matches TRBD1 (5 bases). The CDR3 totals 16 residues. Germline V gene data show CDR1 as SNHLY and CDR2 as FYNNEI. V gave up 5 bases and J gave up 0 bases, with 14 bases separating them. The CDR3 sequence: CASSNVGGVSGNTIYF. The CDR3 DNA reads as TGTGCCAGCAGTAACGTGGGGGGGGTCTCTGGAAACACCATATATTTT.

This clone has only a few counts. The J gene is TRBJ1-1, the V gene TRBV19; D gene uncertain. Germline V gene lookup returns CDR1 LNHDA and CDR2 SQIVND (reference sequence). V dropped 3 bases and J dropped 1 base, with 9 bases sitting between them. The length of the CDR3 is 14 residues. As DNA, the CDR3 is TGTGCCAGTAGTATGAGAGTGTCGAACACTGAAGCTTTCTTT. Protein: CASSMRVSNTEAFF.

The chain links TRBV6-6 to TRBJ2-7; 8 bases line up with TRBD1. The CDR3 is made up of 12 amino acids. J lost 3 bases, V lost 8 bases, and 3 bases had no gene match. Germline V lookup: CDR1 MNHNY, CDR2 SVGAGI (reference sequence). CDR3 protein: CASGQGFYEQYF. CDR3 DNA: TGTGCCAGCGGACAGGGATTCTACGAGCAGTACTTC.

This sequence joins TRBV5-6 and TRBJ1-1; 8 bases are shared with TRBD1. Germline CDR1 and CDR2: SGHDT and YYEEEE. There are 16 residues in the CDR3. The trim removed 3 bases at V and 1 base at J, leaving 8 bases unmatched. In nucleotides, the CDR3 is TGTGCCAGCAGCTCGGGGCAGGGGGCCAAGAACACTGAAGCTTTCTTT. Amino acids: CASSSGQGAKNTEAFF.

The gene calls are TRBV24-1 and TRBJ2-1, with 9 bases fitting TRBD1. The CDR3 spans 16 residues. Looked up from germline, CDR1 is KGHDR and CDR2 is SFDVKD. J gave up 2 bases and V 4 bases, and 5 bases lay outside the gene matches. CDR3 coding DNA: TGTGCCACCAGTGACCCTCGACAGGGGGCCTACAATGAGCAGTTCTTC. This encodes CATSDPRQGAYNEQFF.

The genes are TRBV6-5 and TRBJ2-5; 8 nucleotides line up with TRBD2. CDR1 MNHEY and CDR2 SVGAGI come from the germline V gene. This CDR3 region has 14 residues. V shed 6 bases and J 4 bases; nucleotides not matched to a gene: 7. The CDR3 region is CASSVAGSPETQYF. The CDR3 DNA reads as TGTGCCAGCAGCGTAGCGGGGTCCCCAGAGACCCAGTACTTC.

V is TRBV7-8 and J is TRBJ1-1, with unresolved D. CDR1 is SGHVS, CDR2 FQNEAQ, per germline. V lost 4 bases and J 2 bases, leaving 11 bases between the germline ends. There are 14 residues in the CDR3. In nucleotides, the CDR3 is TGTGCCAGCAGCTCGGCGCTAAGCAACACTGAAGCTTTCTTT. Protein sequence: CASSSALSNTEAFF.

The chain has TRBV7-2 and TRBJ1-1; D unresolved. The CDR3 sequence is 13 residues long. Germline V gene lookup returns CDR1 SGHTA and CDR2 FQGNSA. The V end was cut by 0 bases, the J end by 6 bases, with 8 bases between. This chain's CDR3 is CASSLAGPPEAFF. As DNA, the CDR3 is TGTGCCAGCAGCTTAGCGGGTCCCCCTGAAGCTTTCTTT.

The chain recombines TRBV2 with TRBJ1-1; possible D gene TRBD1, 6 bases. CDR1 SNHLY and CDR2 FYNNEI come from the germline V gene. This CDR3 has 13 amino acids. V dropped 6 bases and J dropped 1 base, with 9 bases sitting between them. CDR3: CASSGQTNTEAFF. The CDR3 DNA reads TGTGCCAGCAGCGGACAGACGAACACTGAAGCTTTCTTT.

CDR3 nucleotides: TGTGCCAGCAGCCAAGAATCGTACCCCGGGGCGCGAGACTACACCTTC. It translates to CASSQESYPGARDYTF. The V gene is TRBV14, the J gene TRBJ1-2; TRBD1 might be the D (5 bases). V lost 0 bases and J lost 10, with 21 bases in between. The germline V gene encodes CDR1 SGHDN and CDR2 FVKESK. The CDR3 has 16 amino acids.

J is TRBJ2-2 and V is TRBV10-3; TRBD1 agrees at 9 bases. Germline V gives CDR1 ENHRY, CDR2 SYGVKD. The CDR3 sequence is 15 residues long. V shed 6 bases and J 6 bases; nucleotides not matched to a gene: 8. The CDR3: CAIRSGQGEAGELFF. In nucleotides, the CDR3 is TGTGCCATCAGATCGGGACAGGGCGAAGCCGGGGAGCTGTTTTTT.

The chain couples TRBV6-2 or TRBV6-3 to TRBJ2-7; 7 nucleotides line up with TRBD2. Germline V gene sequence: CDR1 MNHEY, CDR2 SVGEGT. V lost 4 bases to trimming and J lost 3 bases; unmatched junction nucleotides: 9. The CDR3 has 15 amino acids. The CDR3 is CASSSLAGTNYEQYF. CDR3 sequence (DNA): TGTGCCAGCAGTTCCCTCGCCGGGACTAACTACGAGCAGTACTTC.

The genes are TRBV5-1 and TRBJ1-1; TRBD1 is a possible D gene (5 bases). The CDR3 is 11 amino acids. From germline, CDR1 is SGHRS and CDR2 YFSETQ. Trimming stripped 6 bases from V and 4 bases from J, with 7 bases between. The CDR3 DNA reads as TGCGCCAGCACCGGGGGCACTGAAGCTTTCTTT. Its translation is CASTGGTEAFF.

In this sample, this clone turned up a few times. The DNA for the CDR3 is TGTGCCAGCTCTTCAGGGATCTATGGCTACACCTTC. Translated: CASSSGIYGYTF. The chain joins TRBV18 to TRBJ1-2, with D tentatively TRBD1 (5 bases). The length of the CDR3 is 12 residues. The V end was cut by 6 bases, the J end by 4 bases, with 9 bases between. The V gene's germline CDR1 is KGHSH and CDR2 LQKENI.